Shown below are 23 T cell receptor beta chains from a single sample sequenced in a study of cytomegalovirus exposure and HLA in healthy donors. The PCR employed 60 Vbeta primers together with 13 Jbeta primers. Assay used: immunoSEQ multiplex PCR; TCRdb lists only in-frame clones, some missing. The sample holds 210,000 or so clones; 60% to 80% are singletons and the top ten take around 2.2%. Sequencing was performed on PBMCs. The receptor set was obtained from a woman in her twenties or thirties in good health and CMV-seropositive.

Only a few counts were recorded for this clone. The chain's CDR3 is CASSKGVAGGAYEQYF. DNA of the CDR3: TGCGCCAGCAGCAAAGGGGTCGCGGGAGGCGCCTACGAGCAGTACTTC. The V gene is TRBV4-1, the J gene TRBJ2-7, with 8 bases that match TRBD2. The V gene's germline CDR1 is MGHRA and CDR2 YSYEKL. The CDR3 consists of 16 residues. The J segment lost 2 bases and the V segment lost 5 bases, leaving 11 bases of the junction unmatched.

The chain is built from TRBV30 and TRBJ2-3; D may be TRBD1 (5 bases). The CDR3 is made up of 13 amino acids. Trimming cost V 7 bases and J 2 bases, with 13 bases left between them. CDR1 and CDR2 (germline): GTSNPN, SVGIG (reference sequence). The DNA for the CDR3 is TGTGCCTCGGACAAGTTGACCACAGATACGCAGTATTTT. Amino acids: CASDKLTTDTQYF. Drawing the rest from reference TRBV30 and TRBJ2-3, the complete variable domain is SQTIHQWPATLVQPVGSPLSLECTVEGTSNPNLYWYRQAAGRGLQLLFYSVGIGQISSEVPQNLSASRPQDRQFILSSKKLLLSDSGFYLCASDKLTTDTQYFGPGTRLTVL.

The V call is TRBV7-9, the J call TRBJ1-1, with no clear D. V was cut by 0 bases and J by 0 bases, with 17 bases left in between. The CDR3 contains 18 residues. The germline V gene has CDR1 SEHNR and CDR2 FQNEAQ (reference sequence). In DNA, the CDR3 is TGTGCCAGCAGCTTAGCGCAGAAATTTGATTTAATGAACACTGAAGCTTTCTTT. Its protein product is CASSLAQKFDLMNTEAFF. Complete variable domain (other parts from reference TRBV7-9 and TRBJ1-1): DTGVSQNPRHKITKRGQNVTFRCDPISEHNRLYWYRQTLGQGPEFLTYFQNEAQLEKSRLLSDRFSAERPKGSFSTLEIQRTEQGDSAMYLCASSLAQKFDLMNTEAFFGQGTRLTVV.

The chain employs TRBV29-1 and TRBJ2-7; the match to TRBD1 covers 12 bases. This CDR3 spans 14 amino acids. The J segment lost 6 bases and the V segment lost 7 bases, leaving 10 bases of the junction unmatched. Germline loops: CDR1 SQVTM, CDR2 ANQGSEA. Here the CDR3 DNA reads TGCAGCGCCCAACCGGGACAGGGGGCCCTCGAGCAGTACTTC. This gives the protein CSAQPGQGALEQYF.

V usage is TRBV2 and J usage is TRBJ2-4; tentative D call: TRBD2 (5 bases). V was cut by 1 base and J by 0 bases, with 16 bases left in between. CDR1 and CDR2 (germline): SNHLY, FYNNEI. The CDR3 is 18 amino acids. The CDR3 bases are TGTGCCAGCAGTGAAGTGTTTGGGGAGTGGGTAGCCAAAAACATTCAGTACTTC. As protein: CASSEVFGEWVAKNIQYF.

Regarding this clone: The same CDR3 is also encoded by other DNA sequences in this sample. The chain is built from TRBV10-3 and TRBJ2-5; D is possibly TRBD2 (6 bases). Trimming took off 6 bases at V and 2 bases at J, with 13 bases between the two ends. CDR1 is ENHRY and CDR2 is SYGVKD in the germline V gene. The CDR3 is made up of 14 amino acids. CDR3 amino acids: CAIRAGQTQETQYF. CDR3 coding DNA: TGTGCCATCAGGGCGGGGCAGACTCAAGAGACCCAGTACTTC.

DNA of the CDR3: TGTGCCAGTAGTATTAATGGGGACAGGGCCATCTTCAGTGGCTACACCTTC. It translates to CASSINGDRAIFSGYTF. The chain joins TRBV19 to TRBJ1-2; 9 bases map to TRBD1. The germline CDR1 and CDR2 sequences are LNHDA and SQIVND (reference sequence). The V and J ends lost 3 bases and 7 bases, in that order; junction bases with no gene match: 15. The CDR3 contains 17 residues.

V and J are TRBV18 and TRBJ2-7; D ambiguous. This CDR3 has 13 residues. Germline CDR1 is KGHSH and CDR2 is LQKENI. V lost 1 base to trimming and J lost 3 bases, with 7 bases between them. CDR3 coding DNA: TGTGCCAGCTCACCACTCTATAGCTACGAGCAGTACTTC. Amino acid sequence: CASSPLYSYEQYF.

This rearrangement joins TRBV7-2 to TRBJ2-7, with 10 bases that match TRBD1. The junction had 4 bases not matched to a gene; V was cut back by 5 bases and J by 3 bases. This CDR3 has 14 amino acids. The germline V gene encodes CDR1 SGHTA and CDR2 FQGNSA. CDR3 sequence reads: CASSPGQGVYEQYF. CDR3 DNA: TGTGCCAGCAGCCCAGGACAGGGGGTCTACGAGCAGTACTTC.

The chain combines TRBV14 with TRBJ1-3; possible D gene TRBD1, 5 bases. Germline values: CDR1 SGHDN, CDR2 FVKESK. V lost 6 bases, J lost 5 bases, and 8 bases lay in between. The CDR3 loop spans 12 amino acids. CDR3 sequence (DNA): TGTGCCAGCAGTGACAGAAGAAACACCATATATTTT. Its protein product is CASSDRRNTIYF.

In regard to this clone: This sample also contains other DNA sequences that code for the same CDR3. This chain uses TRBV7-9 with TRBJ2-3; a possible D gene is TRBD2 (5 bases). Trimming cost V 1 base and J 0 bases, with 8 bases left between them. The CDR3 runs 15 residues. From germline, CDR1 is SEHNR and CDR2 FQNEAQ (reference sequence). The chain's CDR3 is CASSLVASSTDTQYF. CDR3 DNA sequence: TGTGCCAGCAGCTTAGTAGCGTCTAGCACAGATACGCAGTATTTT.

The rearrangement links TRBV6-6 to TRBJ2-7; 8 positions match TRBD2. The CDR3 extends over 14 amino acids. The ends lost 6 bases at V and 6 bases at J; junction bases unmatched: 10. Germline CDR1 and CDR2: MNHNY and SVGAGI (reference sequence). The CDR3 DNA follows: TGTGCCAGCAGAACCAGCGGGAGCCTCGTCGAGCAGTACTTC. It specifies CASRTSGSLVEQYF.

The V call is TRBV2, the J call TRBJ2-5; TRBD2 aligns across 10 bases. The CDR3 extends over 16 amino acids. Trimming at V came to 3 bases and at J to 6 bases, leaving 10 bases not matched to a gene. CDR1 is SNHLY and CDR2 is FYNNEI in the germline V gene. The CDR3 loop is CASSDSLSGGLKTQYF. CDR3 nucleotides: TGTGCCAGCAGTGATTCCCTTAGCGGGGGGCTCAAGACCCAGTACTTC. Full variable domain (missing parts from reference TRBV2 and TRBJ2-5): EPEVTQTPSHQVTQMGQEVILRCVPISNHLYFYWYRQILGQKVEFLVSFYNNEISEKSEIFDDQFSVERPDGSNFTLKIRSTKLEDSAMYFCASSDSLSGGLKTQYFGPGTRLLVL.

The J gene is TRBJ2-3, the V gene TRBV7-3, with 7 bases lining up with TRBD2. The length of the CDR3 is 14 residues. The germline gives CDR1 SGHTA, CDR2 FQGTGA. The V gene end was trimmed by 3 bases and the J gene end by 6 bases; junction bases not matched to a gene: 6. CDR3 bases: TGTGCCAGCAGCTTTGGCGGGAGCATGGATACGCAGTATTTT. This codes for CASSFGGSMDTQYF.

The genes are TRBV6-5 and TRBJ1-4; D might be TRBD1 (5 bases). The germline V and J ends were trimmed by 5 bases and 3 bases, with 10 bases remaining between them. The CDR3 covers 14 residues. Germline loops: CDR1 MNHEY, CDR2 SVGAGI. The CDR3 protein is CASSRPGSNEKLFF. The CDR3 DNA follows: TGTGCCAGCAGTCGTCCAGGGTCTAATGAAAAACTGTTTTTT.

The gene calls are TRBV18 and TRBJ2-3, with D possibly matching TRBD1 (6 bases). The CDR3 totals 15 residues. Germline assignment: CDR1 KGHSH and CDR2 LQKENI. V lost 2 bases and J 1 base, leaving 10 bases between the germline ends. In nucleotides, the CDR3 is TGTGCCAGCTCACCAGGGCCAGGGGGCACAGATACGCAGTATTTT. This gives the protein CASSPGPGGTDTQYF.

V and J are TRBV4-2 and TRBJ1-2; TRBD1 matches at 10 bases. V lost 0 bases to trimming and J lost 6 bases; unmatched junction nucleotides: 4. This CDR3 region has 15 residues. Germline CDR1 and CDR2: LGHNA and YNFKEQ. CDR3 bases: TGTGCCAGCAGCCAAGAGCCGGGACAGGGGCATGGCTACACCTTC. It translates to CASSQEPGQGHGYTF.

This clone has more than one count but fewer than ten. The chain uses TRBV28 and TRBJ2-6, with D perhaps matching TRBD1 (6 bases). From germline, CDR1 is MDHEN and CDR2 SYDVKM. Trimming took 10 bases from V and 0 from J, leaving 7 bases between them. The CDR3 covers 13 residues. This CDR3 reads CATDSSGANVLTF. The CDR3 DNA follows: TGTGCCACGGACAGCTCTGGGGCCAACGTCCTGACTTTC. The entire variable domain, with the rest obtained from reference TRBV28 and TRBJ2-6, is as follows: DVKVTQSSRYLVKRTGEKVFLECVQDMDHENMFWYRQDPGLGLRLIYFSYDVKMKEKGDIPEGYSVSREKKERFSLILESASTNQTSMYLCATDSSGANVLTFGAGSRLTVL.

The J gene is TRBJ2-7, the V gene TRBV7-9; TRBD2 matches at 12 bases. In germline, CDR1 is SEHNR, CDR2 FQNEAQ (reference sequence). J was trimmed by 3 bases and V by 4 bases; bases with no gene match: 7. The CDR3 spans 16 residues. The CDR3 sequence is CASSYSSGRALYEQYF. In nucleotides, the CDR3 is TGTGCCAGCAGCTACTCTAGCGGGAGGGCCCTCTACGAGCAGTACTTC.

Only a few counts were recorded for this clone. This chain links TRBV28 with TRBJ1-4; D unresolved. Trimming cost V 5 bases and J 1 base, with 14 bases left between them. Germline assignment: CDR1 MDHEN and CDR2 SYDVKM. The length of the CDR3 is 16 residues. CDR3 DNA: TGTGCCAGCAGTCCCACCGAACACCAAACTAATGAAAAACTGTTTTTT. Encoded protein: CASSPTEHQTNEKLFF.

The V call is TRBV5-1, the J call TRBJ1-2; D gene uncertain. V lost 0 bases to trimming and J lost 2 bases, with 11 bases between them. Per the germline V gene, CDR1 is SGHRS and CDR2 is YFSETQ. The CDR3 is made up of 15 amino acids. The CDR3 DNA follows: TGCGCCAGCAGCTTGGAACCGGGAAGAAACTATGGCTACACCTTC. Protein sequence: CASSLEPGRNYGYTF.

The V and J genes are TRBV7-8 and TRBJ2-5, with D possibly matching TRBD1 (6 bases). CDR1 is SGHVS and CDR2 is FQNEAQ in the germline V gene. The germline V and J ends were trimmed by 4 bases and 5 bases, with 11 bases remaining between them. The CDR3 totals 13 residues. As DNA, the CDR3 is TGTGCCAGCAGCTACCGGGACACGGAGACCCAGTACTTC. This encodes CASSYRDTETQYF.

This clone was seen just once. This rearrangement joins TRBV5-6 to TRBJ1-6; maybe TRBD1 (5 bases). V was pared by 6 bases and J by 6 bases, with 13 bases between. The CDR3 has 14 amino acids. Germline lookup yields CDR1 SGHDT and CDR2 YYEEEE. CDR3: CASKTTAFNSPLHF. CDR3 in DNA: TGTGCCAGCAAAACGACAGCTTTTAATTCACCCCTCCACTTT. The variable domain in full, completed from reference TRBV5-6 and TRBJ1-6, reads DAGVTQSPTHLIKTRGQQVTLRCSPKSGHDTVSWYQQALGQGPQFIFQYYEEEERQRGNFPDRFSGHQFPNYSSELNVNALLLGDSALYLCASKTTAFNSPLHFGNGTRLTVT.